This entry features one T cell receptor beta chain sequence. Its antigen is unknown. This sample stems from a study of T cell clonotyping in hematopoietic cell transplantation. Clones were read by immunoSEQ multiplex PCR, and TCRdb kept only the in-frame ones, dropping some. The repertoire holds about 69,000 clones, with 90% to 95% as singletons. Study-wide results and caveats: Pathologically expanded recipient clonotypes increased progressively from day 30 to day 180 as diversity fell. Graft donor and pretransplant recipient Inverse Simpson Index values predicted broader posttransplant TCR diversity. Without cell sorting, CD4 versus CD8 contributions remain unresolved. Few recipient clonotypes overlapped donors; over 97% were de novo at given depth.

The sequence derives from a man aged 45-60 years in good health. Some clones in this sample may be carry-over from other donors' samples. The specimen was peripheral blood mononuclear cells.

CDR3 in amino acids: CASSQERRGAHTDTQYF. The CDR3 nucleotides read TGTGCCAGCAGCCAAGAGAGGAGGGGGGCCCACACAGATACGCAGTATTTT. The V call is TRBV4-2, the J call TRBJ2-3; D is tentatively TRBD1 or TRBD2 (6 bases each). This CDR3 comprises 17 residues. V gave up 0 bases and J gave up 2 bases, with 15 bases separating them. Germline values: CDR1 LGHNA, CDR2 YNFKEQ.